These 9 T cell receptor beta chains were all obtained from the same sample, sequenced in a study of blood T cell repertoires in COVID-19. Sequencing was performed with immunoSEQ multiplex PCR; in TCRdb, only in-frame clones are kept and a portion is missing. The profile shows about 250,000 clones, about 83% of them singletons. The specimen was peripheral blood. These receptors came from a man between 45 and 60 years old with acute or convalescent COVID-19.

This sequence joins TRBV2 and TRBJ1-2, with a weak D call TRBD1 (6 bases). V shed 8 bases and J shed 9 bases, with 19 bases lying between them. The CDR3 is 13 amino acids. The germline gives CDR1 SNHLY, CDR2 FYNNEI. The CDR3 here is CASDYRDRGSYTF. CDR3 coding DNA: TGTGCCAGCGATTACAGGGACCGGGGCAGCTACACCTTC.

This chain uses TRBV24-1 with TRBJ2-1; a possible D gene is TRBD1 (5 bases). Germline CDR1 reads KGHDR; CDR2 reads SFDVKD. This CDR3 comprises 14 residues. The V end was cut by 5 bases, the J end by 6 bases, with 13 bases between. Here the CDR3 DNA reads TGTGCCACCAGTGGGGCAGGGTCAGGCAATGAGCAGTTCTTC. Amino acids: CATSGAGSGNEQFF.

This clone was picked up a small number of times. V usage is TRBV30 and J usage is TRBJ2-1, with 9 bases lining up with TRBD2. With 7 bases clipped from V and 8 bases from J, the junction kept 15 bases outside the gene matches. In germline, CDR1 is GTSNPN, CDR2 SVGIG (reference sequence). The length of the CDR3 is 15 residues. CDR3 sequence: CALSSIAGAVDEQFF. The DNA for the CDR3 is TGTGCCTTGTCATCCATAGCGGGAGCGGTGGATGAGCAGTTCTTC.

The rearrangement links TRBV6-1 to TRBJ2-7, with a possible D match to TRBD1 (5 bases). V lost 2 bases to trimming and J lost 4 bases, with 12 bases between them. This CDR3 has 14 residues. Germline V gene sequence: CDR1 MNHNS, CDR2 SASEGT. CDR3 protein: CASSELTEIYEQYF. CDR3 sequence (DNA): TGTGCCAGCAGTGAATTGACAGAAATTTACGAGCAGTACTTC.

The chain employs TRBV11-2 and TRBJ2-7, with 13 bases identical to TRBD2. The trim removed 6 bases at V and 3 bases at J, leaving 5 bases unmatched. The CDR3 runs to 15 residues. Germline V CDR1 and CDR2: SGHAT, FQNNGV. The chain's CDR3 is CASSLTSGRFYEQYF. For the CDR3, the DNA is TGTGCCAGCAGTCTGACTAGCGGGAGGTTCTACGAGCAGTACTTC.

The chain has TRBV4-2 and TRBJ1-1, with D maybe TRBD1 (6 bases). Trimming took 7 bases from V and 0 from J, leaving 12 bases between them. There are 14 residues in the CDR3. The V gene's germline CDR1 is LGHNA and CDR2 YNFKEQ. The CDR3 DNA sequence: TGTGCCAGCAACCTACAGGGACTGAACACTGAAGCTTTCTTT. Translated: CASNLQGLNTEAFF.

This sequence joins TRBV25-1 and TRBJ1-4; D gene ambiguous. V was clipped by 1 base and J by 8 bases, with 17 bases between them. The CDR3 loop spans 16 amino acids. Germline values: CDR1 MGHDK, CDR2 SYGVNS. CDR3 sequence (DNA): TGTGCCAGCAGTGAATCTTGGGGAGGATCGGACGAAAAACTGTTTTTT. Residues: CASSESWGGSDEKLFF.

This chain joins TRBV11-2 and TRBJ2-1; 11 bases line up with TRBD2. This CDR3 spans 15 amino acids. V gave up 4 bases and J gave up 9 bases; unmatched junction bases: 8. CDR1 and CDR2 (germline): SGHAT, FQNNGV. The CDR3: CASSSTSGDAVEQFF. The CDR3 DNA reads TGTGCCAGCAGCTCGACTAGCGGGGATGCGGTTGAGCAGTTCTTC.

CDR3 amino acids: CASSPVGEPGNTIYF. The CDR3 DNA sequence: TGTGCCAGCTCACCGGTCGGGGAACCTGGAAACACCATATATTTT. V gene TRBV18 combines with J gene TRBJ1-3; D is ambiguous. This CDR3 spans 15 amino acids. Germline-derived CDR1 and CDR2 are KGHSH and LQKENI. Trimming left V 3 bases short and J 2 bases short, with 11 bases between.